Below are 13 T cell receptor beta chains sequenced from a single sample in a study of blood T cell repertoires in COVID-19. TCRdb's copy holds only in-frame clones and misses some; the assay was immunoSEQ multiplex PCR. There are 250,000 to 300,000 clones in the sample; less than 90% occur only once, and 10% to 15% lies in the top ten. The sequencing input was peripheral blood. The receptors here all came from a woman in her 30s with COVID-19, enrolled during active disease.

This chain uses TRBV28 with TRBJ1-5; perhaps TRBD1 as D (6 bases). The CDR3 loop spans 16 amino acids. The V end was cut by 6 bases, the J end by 2 bases, with 17 bases between. Germline V lookup: CDR1 MDHEN, CDR2 SYDVKM. DNA for the CDR3: TGTGCCAGCAGCCTCGCAGGGGTTATGGGCAATCAGCCCCAGCATTTT. This gives the protein CASSLAGVMGNQPQHF.

This CDR3 reads CASSLDGSSETQYF. The CDR3 DNA reads as TGCGCCAGCAGCTTGGATGGTAGCAGCGAGACCCAGTACTTC. This sequence joins TRBV5-1 and TRBJ2-5, with no clear D. The CDR3 contains 14 residues. Trimming took 0 bases from V and 5 from J, leaving 11 bases between them. Germline CDR1 reads SGHRS; CDR2 reads YFSETQ.

The chain uses TRBV5-1 and TRBJ2-3; 7 positions agree with TRBD1. V was pared by 6 bases and J by 2 bases, with 12 bases of the junction left unmatched. Germline V lookup: CDR1 SGHRS, CDR2 YFSETQ. The CDR3 loop spans 16 amino acids. This CDR3 is CASKGLLGQHTDTQYF. The CDR3 DNA reads as TGCGCCAGCAAAGGGTTATTGGGACAGCACACAGATACGCAGTATTTT.

The chain combines TRBV5-6 with TRBJ2-5; TRBD2 matches 13 bases. J was trimmed by 5 bases and V by 4 bases; bases with no gene match: 11. The CDR3 contains 17 residues. The germline V gene has CDR1 SGHDT and CDR2 YYEEEE. CDR3 in DNA: TGTGCCAGCAGCAATTGGGGACTAGCGGGGACACGGGAGACCCAGTACTTC. Its translation is CASSNWGLAGTRETQYF.

This clone was recorded once. This sequence joins TRBV23-1 and TRBJ2-3, with D maybe TRBD1 (5 bases). TRBV23-1 is an ORF for which the function is uncertain. The CDR3 has 18 residues. With 2 bases removed from V and 2 bases from J, the gap between germline ends came to 20 bases. In nucleotides, the CDR3 is TGCGCCAGCAGTCAACGAAAGACAGCCAGAACTACCACAGATACGCAGTATTTT. It is translated as CASSQRKTARTTTDTQYF.

The CDR3 protein is CASSELAGQETQYF. CDR3 sequence (DNA): TGCGCCAGCAGTGAACTAGCGGGGCAAGAGACCCAGTACTTC. The gene calls are TRBV10-2 and TRBJ2-5; 10 bases align to TRBD2. V lost 3 bases, J lost 2 bases, and 0 bases stayed unmatched. Germline lookup yields CDR1 WSHSY and CDR2 SAAADI. The CDR3 sequence is 14 residues long.

The chain couples TRBV3-1 (or the pseudogene TRBV3-2) to TRBJ2-7; 11 positions match TRBD2. The CDR3 runs 16 residues. CDR1 and CDR2 (germline): LGHDT, YNNKEL (reference sequence). The V gene end was trimmed by 2 bases and the J gene end by 6 bases; junction bases not matched to a gene: 9. CDR3 residues: CASSQILAGGPFEQYF. The CDR3, as DNA: TGTGCCAGCAGCCAAATATTAGCGGGGGGGCCCTTCGAGCAGTACTTC.

This clone was seen only a few times. The V call is TRBV7-8, the J call TRBJ1-2, with TRBD1 matching 10 bases. The CDR3 loop spans 14 amino acids. CDR1 is SGHVS and CDR2 is FQNEAQ in the germline V gene. The V segment lost 5 bases and the J segment 2 bases; nucleotides outside the gene matches: 2. CDR3 sequence (DNA): TGTGCCAGCAGCCGGGGACAGGGGAACTATGGCTACACCTTC. Residues: CASSRGQGNYGYTF.

The chain combines TRBV6-5 with TRBJ1-2; TRBD1 matches at 7 bases. V trimming: 6 bases; J trimming: 8 bases; junction bases outside the gene matches: 9. The CDR3 totals 13 residues. Per the germline V gene, CDR1 is MNHEY and CDR2 is SVGAGI. Here the CDR3 reads CASRTDRVKGYTF. The CDR3 region has the DNA TGTGCCAGCAGAACCGACAGGGTAAAGGGCTACACCTTC.

The chain couples TRBV5-4 to TRBJ1-2; D is uncertain. Between the trimmed V and J ends, which lost 1 base and 5 bases, there was a span of 9 bases. From germline, CDR1 is SGHNT and CDR2 YYREEE (reference sequence). The CDR3 totals 13 residues. DNA of the CDR3: TGTGCCAGCAGCTTGCATTCCGGTTATGGCTACACCTTC. Translation: CASSLHSGYGYTF.

This clone came up once. A junction end diverges from the germline sequence, so it may reflect a read error. The V gene is TRBV28, the J gene TRBJ2-7, with no clear D. CDR3 length: 10 residues. Per germline, CDR1 MDHEN and CDR2 SYDVKM. The CDR3 is CASGSNEQYF. For the CDR3, the DNA is TGTGCCAGCGGCTCCAACGAGCAGTACTTC.

CDR3 sequence: CASSQGLAGVRETQYF. The CDR3 DNA sequence: TGTGCCAGCAGCCAAGGACTAGCGGGGGTTCGGGAGACCCAGTACTTC. J is TRBJ2-5 and V is TRBV3-1 (or the pseudogene TRBV3-2); TRBD2 agrees at 12 bases. There are 16 residues in the CDR3. With V trimmed by 1 base and J by 5 bases, 5 bases remained unmatched. The germline V gene encodes CDR1 LGHDT and CDR2 YNNKEL (reference sequence).

The chain joins TRBV6-5 to TRBJ2-1, with 9 bases identical to TRBD2. Germline V CDR1 and CDR2: MNHEY, SVGAGI. The V gene end was trimmed by 6 bases and the J gene end by 7 bases; junction bases not matched to a gene: 1. The CDR3 consists of 12 residues. The CDR3 DNA is TGTGCCAGCAGGGGACTAGCAAATGAGCAGTTCTTC. This encodes CASRGLANEQFF.